The sequence of this T cell receptor beta chain was determined in a study of identical twins. Details on this clonotype: As yet, its antigen is unknown.

MiXCR was run by TCRdb on the 5' RACE reads, yielding one entry per CDR3 protein. The table lists 420,000 or so distinct CDR3 sequences, approximately 17% of them singletons, with approximately 12% in the top ten. The CDR3 covers 14 residues. V was clipped by 6 bases and J by 1 base; unmatched bases: 7. The germline CDR1 and CDR2 sequences are DFQATT and SNEGSKA (reference sequence). General observations from the study: Abundant beta clonotypes from cord blood bore fewer insertions; memory repertoires lacked this pattern. Recombination models fit unrelated individuals' TCR alpha sharing but underestimated twins'. Researchers reported weaker excess twin sharing in beta out-of-frame sequences.

Each donor was a healthy Caucasian. Material: naive T cells sorted from blood. The sequence was obtained from a man between 50 and 59 years old in good health. The chain is built from TRBV20-1 and TRBJ2-7; 9 positions match TRBD2. This chain's CDR3 is CSAPRAGGSYEQYF. DNA of the CDR3: TGCAGTGCCCCTCGTGCGGGAGGGTCCTACGAGCAGTACTTC.